This T cell receptor beta chain was captured in a study of OX40 agonist ivuxolimab in advanced cancers. Turning to the study itself: Six ivuxolimab dose levels, 0.01 to 10 mg/kg, were given intravenously every 2 weeks.

Deletions cut 10 bases from V and 3 bases from J, with 19 bases between. Germline V lookup: CDR1 LNHDA, CDR2 SQIVND (reference sequence). This CDR3 is 15 amino acids long. Profiled with immunoSEQ multiplex PCR; TCRdb holds only in-frame clones, not every one. The table records 69,000 or so clones, approximately 81% of them present only once. The rearrangement links TRBV19 to TRBJ2-1; the D gene is possibly TRBD2 (5 bases). The source of this sequence is an adult with an advanced solid tumor such as melanoma, head and neck, liver or kidney cancer. Sequencing used CD4+ or CD8+ T cells sorted from blood, obtained in a trial of the OX40 agonist ivuxolimab. The CDR3 DNA reads as TGTGCCACCGGACTTGGGCGGAGCAGCTACAATGAGCAGTTCTTC. Its translation: CATGLGRSSYNEQFF.